This entry features one T cell receptor beta chain sequence. Antigen unknown. This specimen belongs to a study of T cell repertoires in cytomegalovirus infection. About the study: HLA-C-restricted CMV epitopes, recently identified, and well-studied HLA-B-restricted ones were used by the study. Indicated by public TCR beta signatures were CMV infection and matching HLA type. Study findings and constraints: HLA-C-restricted TCR beta clonotypes specific for CMV led the ex vivo response. Identification of carriers of CMV plus the relevant HLA was performed using cumulative public TCR beta family frequency.

TCRdb itself ran the reads through MiXCR, one entry per CDR3 protein. This sample carries 70,000 to 95,000 distinct CDR3 sequences, less than 30% of them seen once, and the ten largest clones take over 60%. This CDR3 has 14 amino acids. In germline, CDR1 is SGHDT, CDR2 YYEEEE. The V end lost 4 bases, the J end lost 3 bases, and 13 bases lay between the germline ends. The sample in question was CD8+ T cells from cultured PBMCs, obtained from culture after CMV antigen stimulation. The source of this sequence is a human donor in good health (CMV status not recorded). Some clones in this sample may be carry-over from other donors' samples. The chain recombines TRBV5-6 with TRBJ1-2, with a weak D call TRBD1 (5 bases). The chain's CDR3 is CASSPTRGDYGYTF. The CDR3 DNA follows: TGTGCCAGCAGCCCTACAAGGGGAGACTATGGCTACACCTTC.